This T cell receptor beta chain was profiled in a study of T cells after yellow fever vaccination. The junction had 9 bases not matched to a gene; V was cut back by 0 bases and J by 5 bases. Germline CDR1 SGHAT, CDR2 FQNNGV. The CDR3 loop spans 16 amino acids. A single record per CDR3 protein comes from TCRdb applying MiXCR to the 5' RACE reads. The sample has 500,000 to 650,000 distinct CDR3 sequences, 12% seen once. This clonotype was observed a handful of times. The sample was PBMCs, taken on the day of the yellow fever booster vaccination. V and J are TRBV11-2 and TRBJ2-5; 7 nucleotides match TRBD2. This clonotype was sampled from a man aged 25-45 years who received the YFV17D yellow fever vaccine. CDR3 loop: CASSLDRAAGVETQYF. The CDR3 DNA sequence: TGTGCCAGCAGCTTAGATCGGGCGGCGGGAGTGGAGACCCAGTACTTC.